The source of this T cell receptor (beta chain) is a study of T cell repertoires in cytomegalovirus infection. TCRdb used MiXCR to reprocess the reads, holding one entry per CDR3 protein. The sample records roughly 860,000 distinct CDR3 sequences, 30% to 35% being singletons. This clonotype came up many times. Its antigen is currently unknown. CDR3 length: 17 amino acids. The V gene lost 5 bases and the J gene lost 1 base, with 20 bases spanning the gap. CDR1 is SGHVS and CDR2 is FQNEAQ in the germline V gene. The genes are TRBV7-8 and TRBJ1-2; D possibly corresponds to TRBD1 (6 bases). This TCR was recovered from a human donor in good health (CMV status not recorded). Some clones in this sample may be carry-over from other donors' samples. The specimen was cultured CD8+ T cells from PBMCs, collected from culture after CMV antigen stimulation. CDR3 sequence (DNA): TGTGCCAGCAGCCTGCCCGGGACAACAGGGAATAACTATGGCTACACCTTC. This codes for CASSLPGTTGNNYGYTF. Combining the CDR3 with reference TRBV7-8 and TRBJ1-2 gives the whole variable domain GAGVSQSPRYKVAKRGQDVALRCDPISGHVSLFWYQQALGQGPEFLTYFQNEAQLDKSGLPSDRFFAERPEGSVSTLKIQRTQQEDSAVYLCASSLPGTTGNNYGYTFGSGTRLTVV.